This T cell receptor (beta chain) was sequenced during a study of pediatric ulcerative colitis. Study-level points and caveats: Blood-rectal clonal overlap within each person was significantly higher in ulcerative colitis patients than controls. Repertoires came from total lymphocyte DNA, so rare subsets like regulatory T cells may be missed.

In germline, CDR1 is GTSNPN, CDR2 SVGIG (reference sequence). The germline V and J ends were trimmed by 4 bases and 7 bases, with 4 bases remaining between them. This CDR3 has 10 residues. With regard to this clone: Its antigen remains unidentified.

TCRdb's table, derived via immunoSEQ multiplex PCR, lists solely in-frame clones and lacks some. In the table there are 25,000 to 35,000 clones, roughly 82% of which are singletons. The clonotype originates from a boy between 10 and 17 years old with severe ulcerative colitis. The rearrangement joins TRBV30 to TRBJ2-2; no clear D. Sequenced: blood. The CDR3 DNA sequence: TGTGCCTGGAAACACGGGGAGCTGTTTTTT. Translated, it gives CAWKHGELFF. Full variable domain (missing parts from reference TRBV30 and TRBJ2-2): SQTIHQWPATLVQPVGSPLSLECTVEGTSNPNLYWYRQAAGRGLQLLFYSVGIGQISSEVPQNLSASRPQDRQFILSSKKLLLSDSGFYLCAWKHGELFFGEGSRLTVL.